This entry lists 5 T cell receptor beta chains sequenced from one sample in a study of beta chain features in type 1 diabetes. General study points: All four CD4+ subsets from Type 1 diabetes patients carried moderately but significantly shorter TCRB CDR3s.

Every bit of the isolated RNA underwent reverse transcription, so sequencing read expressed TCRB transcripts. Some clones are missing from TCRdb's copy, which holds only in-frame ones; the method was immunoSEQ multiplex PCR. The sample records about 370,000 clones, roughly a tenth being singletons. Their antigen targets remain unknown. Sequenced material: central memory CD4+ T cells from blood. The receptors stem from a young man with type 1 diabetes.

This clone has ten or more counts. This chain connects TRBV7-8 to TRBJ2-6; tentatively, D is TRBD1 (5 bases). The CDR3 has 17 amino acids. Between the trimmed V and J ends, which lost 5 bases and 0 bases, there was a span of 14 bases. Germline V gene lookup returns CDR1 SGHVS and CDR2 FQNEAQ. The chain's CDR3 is CASSKRQRASGANVLTF. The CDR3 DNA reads TGTGCCAGCAGCAAAAGACAGCGAGCCTCTGGGGCCAACGTCCTGACTTTC.

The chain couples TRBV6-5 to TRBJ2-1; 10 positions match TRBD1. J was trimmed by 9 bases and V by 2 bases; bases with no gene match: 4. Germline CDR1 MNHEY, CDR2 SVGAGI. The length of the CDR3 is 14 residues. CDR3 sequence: CASSYLDRGGEQFF. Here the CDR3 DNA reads TGTGCCAGCAGTTACCTGGACAGGGGGGGTGAGCAGTTCTTC.

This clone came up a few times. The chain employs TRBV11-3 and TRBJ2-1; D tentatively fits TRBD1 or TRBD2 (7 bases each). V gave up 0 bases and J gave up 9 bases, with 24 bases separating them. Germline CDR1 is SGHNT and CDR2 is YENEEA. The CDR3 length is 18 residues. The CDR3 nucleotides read TGTGCCAGCAGCTTAGATCAAGGGGGCTCGGTAGCGGGTAGTGAGCAGTTCTTC. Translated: CASSLDQGGSVAGSEQFF.

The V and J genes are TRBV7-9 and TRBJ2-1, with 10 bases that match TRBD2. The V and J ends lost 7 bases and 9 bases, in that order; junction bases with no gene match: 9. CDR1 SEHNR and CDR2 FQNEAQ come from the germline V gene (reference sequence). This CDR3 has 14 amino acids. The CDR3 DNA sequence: TGTGCCAGCACCTCGCTAGCGGGAGAGAGTGAGCAGTTCTTC. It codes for CASTSLAGESEQFF.

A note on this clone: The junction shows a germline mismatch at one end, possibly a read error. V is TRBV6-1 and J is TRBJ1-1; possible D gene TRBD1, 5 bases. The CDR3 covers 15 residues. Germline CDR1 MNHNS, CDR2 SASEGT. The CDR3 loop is CAISDQRDGNTEAFF. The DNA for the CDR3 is TGTGCCATCAGTGACCAGCGGGACGGGAACACTGAAGCTTTCTTT.